This is a list of T cell receptor beta chains from one sample in a study of HIV-infected patients and healthy controls. TCRdb used MiXCR to reprocess the 5' RACE reads, holding one entry per CDR3 protein. The profile shows more than 15,000 distinct CDR3 sequences, 9% to 10% of them singletons. The sample was blood. The receptor set was obtained from an adult in good health. The CDR3 runs from the conserved cysteine through the conserved F or W. D genes are given only for firm matches. Expanded clones get a size class; other rows say once, few or many, or leave the size out.

cdr3_aa cdr3_nt j_call d_call v_call cdr3_length clone_size
CASSLPDGGAGGPAETGELFF TGTGCCAGCAGCTTGCCCGATGGTGGAGCGGGAGGGCCTGCGGAGACCGGGGAGCTGTTTTTT TRBJ2-2 TRBD2 TRBV7-9 21 many
CASSPDPQRDEQFF TGCGCCAGCAGCCCCGACCCCCAAAGGGATGAGCAGTTCTTC TRBJ2-1 NA TRBV4-1 14 medium-sized
CASSLRGLLTEAFF TGTGCCAGCAGCTTACGGGGGCTTCTCACTGAAGCTTTCTTT TRBJ1-1 NA TRBV13 14 NA
CASSLVQDDRFF TGTGCCAGCAGTTTAGTACAGGACGACAGGTTCTTC TRBJ2-7 NA TRBV12-3/TRBV12-4 12 NA
CASSFWDRGSNSPLHF TGTGCCAGCAGTTTTTGGGACAGGGGAAGTAATTCACCCCTCCACTTT TRBJ1-6 TRBD1 TRBV28 16 few
CASSLEGYSKNIQYF TGCGCCAGCAGCTTGGAAGGATATAGTAAAAACATTCAGTACTTC TRBJ2-4 NA TRBV5-1 15 NA
CASSLGGREETQYF TGTGCCAGCAGCTTAGGTGGCAGGGAAGAGACCCAGTACTTC TRBJ2-5 NA TRBV7-9 14 many
CAISESIYEQYF TGTGCCATCAGTGAGTCGATATACGAGCAGTACTTC TRBJ2-7 NA TRBV10-3 12 many
CSAPGLAGDIFNEQFF TGCAGTGCCCCTGGACTAGCGGGAGATATTTTCAATGAGCAGTTCTTC TRBJ2-1 TRBD2 TRBV20-1 16 medium-sized
CASSLGQGASEQFF TGCGCCAGCAGCTTGGGACAGGGGGCATCTGAGCAGTTCTTC TRBJ2-1 TRBD1 TRBV5-1 14 NA
CASSVGETGYEKLFF TGTGCCAGCAGCGTAGGCGAGACAGGGTATGAAAAACTGTTTTTT TRBJ1-4 TRBD1 TRBV9 15 many
CASSPGLAGGPSYNEQFF TGTGCCAGCAGCCCGGGACTAGCGGGAGGCCCGTCCTACAATGAGCAGTTCTTC TRBJ2-1 TRBD2 TRBV5-5 18 NA
CASSKGWEREGLETQYF TGTGCCAGCAGCAAAGGCTGGGAGCGGGAGGGCCTGGAGACCCAGTACTTC TRBJ2-5 TRBD2 TRBV7-2 17 NA
CASSDHLANPSTDTQYF TGTGCCAGCAGCGACCATCTAGCGAACCCTAGCACAGATACGCAGTATTTT TRBJ2-3 NA TRBV3-1 17 few
CASSPGTDYGYTF TGTGCCAGCAGTCCCGGGACAGACTATGGCTACACCTTC TRBJ1-2 TRBD1 TRBV6-5 13 many
CASSSRGEVRSEQFF TGTGCCAGCAGCTCAAGAGGGGAGGTTCGGTCTGAGCAGTTCTTC TRBJ2-1 NA TRBV28 15 NA
CASSLRAYPTDTQYF TGTGCCAGCAGTTTAAGGGCATACCCCACAGATACGCAGTATTTT TRBJ2-3 NA TRBV27 15 many
CASSPRQRNYGYTF TGTGCCAGCAGCCCCCGACAGAGGAACTATGGCTACACCTTC TRBJ1-2 NA TRBV7-2 14 NA
CASSSPRTSGYQETQYF TGTGCCAGCAGCTCCCCACGGACTAGCGGGTACCAAGAGACCCAGTACTTC TRBJ2-5 TRBD2 TRBV11-2 17 few
CSARDRLAGGPGEQFF TGCAGTGCTAGAGATAGGCTAGCGGGAGGGCCTGGCGAGCAGTTCTTC TRBJ2-1 TRBD2 TRBV20-1 16 medium-sized
CASSQGRRQPNQPQHF TGTGCCAGCAGCCAAGGGAGGCGGCAACCGAATCAGCCCCAGCATTTT TRBJ1-5 NA TRBV3-1 16 few
CASSTISTDTQYF TGTGCCAGCAGCACCATCAGCACAGATACGCAGTATTTT TRBJ2-3 NA TRBV14 13 NA
CASSLTTGYEQYF TGTGCCAGCAGCTTGACAACAGGCTACGAGCAGTACTTC TRBJ2-7 NA TRBV5-5 13 many
CASSTEGAGTSYEQYF TGTGCCAGCTCAACAGAGGGGGCAGGGACATCCTACGAGCAGTACTTC TRBJ2-7 TRBD1 TRBV18 16 many
CASSQPGQDQPQHF TGCGCCAGCAGCCAACCGGGACAGGATCAGCCCCAGCATTTT TRBJ1-5 TRBD1 TRBV4-1 14 many
CSVEPLGGVATEAFF TGCAGCGTTGAGCCTCTAGGAGGGGTGGCCACTGAAGCTTTCTTT TRBJ1-1 NA TRBV29-1 15 many
CASSLPRSQGGTFITNEQFF TGTGCCAGCAGTTTACCCCGGTCGCAGGGCGGGACTTTTATCACCAATGAGCAGTTCTTC TRBJ2-1 NA TRBV28 20 many
CASSPGLGNNEQFF TGTGCCAGCAGCCCGGGACTAGGAAACAATGAGCAGTTCTTC TRBJ2-1 TRBD2 TRBV7-2 14 many
CASSLGTGTDTQYF TGTGCCAGCAGCTTAGGAACGGGAACAGATACGCAGTATTTT TRBJ2-3 NA TRBV7-2 14 many
CASSQGTEAFF TGTGCCAGCAGTCAGGGAACTGAAGCTTTCTTT TRBJ1-1 NA TRBV28 11 medium-sized
CASSPPSAGGADTQYF TGTGCCAGCAGCCCCCCGAGTGCGGGAGGCGCAGATACGCAGTATTTT TRBJ2-3 TRBD2 TRBV7-9 16 many
CASSLAGNYEQYF TGTGCCAGCAGCTTAGCCGGTAACTACGAGCAGTACTTC TRBJ2-7 NA TRBV7-9 13 many
CASSYDRTNTEAFF TGTGCCAGCAGTTACGACAGGACGAACACTGAAGCTTTCTTT TRBJ1-1 NA TRBV6-6 14 few
CASSPPVIYEQFF TGTGCCAGCTCACCACCGGTGATCTATGAGCAGTTCTTC TRBJ2-1 NA TRBV18 13 many
CASSLRDMVYQPQHF TGTGCCAGCAGTTTAAGGGACATGGTATATCAGCCCCAGCATTTT TRBJ1-5 NA TRBV28 15 many
CASRTDGTDTQYF TGTGCCAGCAGGACGGACGGTACAGATACGCAGTATTTT TRBJ2-3 NA TRBV6-5 13 few
CASSIPGGANTGELFF TGTGCCAGTAGTATTCCGGGAGGAGCGAACACCGGGGAGCTGTTTTTT TRBJ2-2 TRBD2 TRBV19 16 many
CASSAQPGRAYEQYF TGTGCCAGCAGCGCCCAACCGGGACGGGCCTACGAGCAGTACTTC TRBJ2-7 NA TRBV7-3 15 many
CASSVLPGPWGNEQFF TGTGCCAGCAGCGTACTCCCAGGGCCCTGGGGCAATGAGCAGTTCTTC TRBJ2-1 NA TRBV11-2 16 many
CASSLSGTSGQDIQYF TGTGCCAGCAGTTTGTCCGGGACTAGCGGCCAGGACATTCAGTACTTC TRBJ2-4 TRBD2 TRBV28 16 medium-sized
CASSQRRGVPYEQYF TGCGCCAGCAGCCAAAGGAGGGGCGTACCCTACGAGCAGTACTTC TRBJ2-7 NA TRBV4-1 15 many
CASSSSGTGKPLHTDTQYF TGTGCCAGCAGCTCCTCCGGGACAGGGAAGCCACTCCACACAGATACGCAGTATTTT TRBJ2-3 TRBD1 TRBV11-2 19 medium-sized
CASSPIAGVHPDTQYF TGTGCCAGCAGCCCCATAGCGGGAGTGCACCCAGATACGCAGTATTTT TRBJ2-3 TRBD2 TRBV9 16 many
CASSEGTSGDYNEQFF TGTGCCAGCAGTGAGGGGACTAGCGGAGACTACAATGAGCAGTTCTTC TRBJ2-1 TRBD2 TRBV2 16 medium-sized
CASRFLANEQFF TGTGCCAGCAGATTTCTAGCGAATGAGCAGTTCTTC TRBJ2-1 NA TRBV2 12 medium-sized
CASTDRVQPQHF TGTGCCAGCACGGACAGGGTCCAGCCCCAGCATTTT TRBJ1-5 TRBD1 TRBV2 12 few
CASTASYNEQFF TGTGCCAGCACCGCCTCGTACAATGAGCAGTTCTTC TRBJ2-1 NA TRBV7-2 12 medium-sized
CASSLTGTDTDTQYF TGTGCCAGCAGCTTGACCGGGACTGACACAGATACGCAGTATTTT TRBJ2-3 NA TRBV7-8 15 many
CASRPSGGIYEQYF TGTGCCAGCCGGCCTAGCGGTGGAATCTACGAGCAGTACTTC TRBJ2-7 TRBD2 TRBV3-1 14 many
CASNSGAYEQYF TGTGCCAGCAACAGTGGTGCTTACGAGCAGTACTTC TRBJ2-7 NA TRBV6-4 12 many
CASSPPTPKQETQYF TGTGCCAGCAGCCCGCCGACTCCAAAACAAGAGACCCAGTACTTC TRBJ2-5 NA TRBV7-9 15 many
CASSLGRSGVWGANVLTF TGTGCCAGCAGCTTAGGACGGAGCGGGGTATGGGGGGCCAACGTCCTGACTTTC TRBJ2-6 TRBD2 TRBV7-9 18 many
CASSDLATTGELFF TGTGCCAGCAGTGACTTAGCTACCACCGGGGAGCTGTTTTTT TRBJ2-2 NA TRBV6-1 14 many
CASRVFDGNSGANVLTF TGTGCCAGCAGAGTATTTGACGGGAACTCTGGAGCCAACGTCCTGACTTTC TRBJ2-6 NA TRBV2 17 medium-sized
CASSATSGFAQETQYF TGCGCCAGCAGCGCAACTAGCGGATTCGCCCAAGAGACCCAGTACTTC TRBJ2-5 TRBD2 TRBV5-1 16 many